The next 5 T cell receptor beta chains were all read from a single sample in a study of shared clonotypes between healthy human individuals. The naive CD8 fraction comprised CD45RO-negative cells positively selected for CCR7 and excluded terminally differentiated effector memory CD45RA+ cells. Repertoires were generated with immunoSEQ multiplex PCR, while TCRdb's copy carries only in-frame clones and drops some. Among about 580,000 clones listed, roughly 98% were seen once. The specimen was naive CD8+ T cells sorted from blood. These receptor sequences come from a man aged 30-40 years in good health.

The count of this clone is one. This chain links TRBV7-9 with TRBJ2-1; D remains unclear. CDR1 is SEHNR and CDR2 is FQNEAQ in the germline V gene (reference sequence). This CDR3 has 12 amino acids. V lost 8 bases and J lost 5, with 10 bases in between. CDR3 bases: TGTGCCAGCCAACCGACGGACAATGAGCAGTTCTTC. This sequence encodes CASQPTDNEQFF.

This chain joins TRBV19 and TRBJ2-7; possibly TRBD1 for D (6 bases). Per the germline V gene, CDR1 is LNHDA and CDR2 is SQIVND (reference sequence). The CDR3 loop spans 11 amino acids. The ends were cut back, 10 bases at V and 5 bases at J, with 12 bases in the middle. CDR3 in DNA: TGTGCCAACCACAGGGAACACGAGCAGTACTTC. This encodes CANHREHEQYF.

The chain joins TRBV15 to TRBJ1-5; no reliable D call. The germline V gene has CDR1 LNHNV and CDR2 YYDKDF (reference sequence). The CDR3 totals 15 residues. V lost 0 bases to trimming and J lost 6 bases, with 12 bases between them. Here the CDR3 DNA reads TGTGCCACCAGCAGAGATCGTGGCCTCACTCAGCCCCAGCATTTT. This gives the protein CATSRDRGLTQPQHF.

The chain combines TRBV4-3 with TRBJ2-7; D gene ambiguous. Trimming stripped 3 bases from V and 5 bases from J, with 11 bases between. Germline assignment: CDR1 LGHNA and CDR2 YSLEER. This CDR3 has 13 amino acids. The CDR3 nucleotides read TGCGCCAGCAGCCAGGCCCTGGCCCACGAGCAGTACTTC. It is translated as CASSQALAHEQYF.

The rearrangement uses TRBV7-9 and TRBJ2-1; TRBD2 might be the D (5 bases). Germline assignment: CDR1 SEHNR and CDR2 FQNEAQ (reference sequence). CDR3 length: 12 amino acids. With 0 bases removed from V and 8 bases from J, the gap between germline ends came to 5 bases. The CDR3 DNA is TGTGCCAGCAGCTTAGCAGCGGATGAGCAGTTCTTC. The encoded protein is CASSLAADEQFF.